The source of this T cell receptor (beta chain) is a study of high-grade serous ovarian cancer treatment subgroups. The overall study: Samples averaged 14,192 reads and several thousand unique TCR beta rearrangements.

About this clone itself: What it recognizes is unknown.

Tumor samples were taken before definitive surgery or chemotherapy. Some clones are missing from TCRdb's copy, which holds only in-frame ones; the method was immunoSEQ multiplex PCR. Found here are 3,000 to 3,500 clones, around three quarters of them singletons; the top ten hold approximately 20%. Notes on the study in general: Tumors within one patient showed repertoire similarity of 0.11 to 0.79.

Germline CDR1 reads LNHDA; CDR2 reads SQIVND (reference sequence). The CDR3 sequence is 14 residues long. The trim removed 6 bases at V and 8 bases at J, leaving 7 bases unmatched. Sequencing input: tumor tissue. V gene TRBV19 combines with J gene TRBJ1-4; TRBD1 matches 9 bases. The TCR comes from a human donor with high-grade serous ovarian cancer. The CDR3 DNA sequence: TGTGCCAGTAGCACTCCCGGGACAGGGGAAAAACTGTTTTTT. It is translated as CASSTPGTGEKLFF.